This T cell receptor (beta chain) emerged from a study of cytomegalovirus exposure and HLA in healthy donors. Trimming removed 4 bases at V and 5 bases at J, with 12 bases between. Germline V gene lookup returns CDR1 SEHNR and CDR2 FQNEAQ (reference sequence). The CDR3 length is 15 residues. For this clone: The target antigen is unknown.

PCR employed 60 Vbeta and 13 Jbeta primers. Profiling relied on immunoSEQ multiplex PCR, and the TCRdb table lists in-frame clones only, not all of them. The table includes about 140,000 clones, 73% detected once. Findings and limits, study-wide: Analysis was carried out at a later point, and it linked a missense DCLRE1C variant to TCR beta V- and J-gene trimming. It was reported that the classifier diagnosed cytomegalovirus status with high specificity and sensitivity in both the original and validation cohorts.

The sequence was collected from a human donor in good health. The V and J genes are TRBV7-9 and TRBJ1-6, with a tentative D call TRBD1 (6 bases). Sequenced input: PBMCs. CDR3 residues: CASSSRGKDNSPLHF. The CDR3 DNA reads TGTGCCAGCAGCTCCAGGGGAAAAGATAATTCACCCCTCCACTTT. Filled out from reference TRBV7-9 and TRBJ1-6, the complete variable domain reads DTGVSQNPRHKITKRGQNVTFRCDPISEHNRLYWYRQTLGQGPEFLTYFQNEAQLEKSRLLSDRFSAERPKGSFSTLEIQRTEQGDSAMYLCASSSRGKDNSPLHFGNGTRLTVT.